This entry lists 19 T cell receptor beta chains sequenced from one sample in a study of T cell responses to AZD1222 COVID-19 vaccine (dated by TCRdb to the early 2020s). Receptors were amplified or captured by the immunoSEQ multiplex PCR assay. TCRdb obtained this table from immuneACCESS and retained in-frame rearrangements with V and J assigned. These tables miss some clones; where compared with another copy, unresolved V genes account for less than half of the shortfall, and the remainder is unexplained. This sample has some 120,000 clones in its table, and around 87% of those were observed once. The ten largest account for 8% to 13% of the sample. The time point label for this specimen denotes: baseline before first vaccination. The starting material was peripheral blood, obtained on day 0 of AZD1222 vaccination. Source of these receptors: an adult in good health.

The chain carries TRBV11-3 and TRBJ2-2; possibly TRBD2 for D (6 bases). Looked up from germline, CDR1 is SGHNT and CDR2 is YENEEA. V lost 2 bases, J lost 7 bases, and 14 bases lay in between. The CDR3 loop spans 15 amino acids. CDR3 bases: TGTGCCAGCAGCTTATCTTGGGGGGTTCACGGGGAGCTGTTTTTT. It translates to CASSLSWGVHGELFF.

This clone was found once. The chain has TRBV20-1 and TRBJ2-1; 7 bases fit TRBD1. CDR3 size: 14 residues. V was clipped by 3 bases and J by 6 bases; unmatched bases: 8. Germline V lookup: CDR1 DFQATT, CDR2 SNEGSKA (reference sequence). DNA for the CDR3: TGCAGTGCTAGTAGATCTGCAGGGGGCAATGAGCAGTTCTTC. It codes for CSASRSAGGNEQFF.

As to this clone: One end of the junction varies from germline; a read error may be responsible. V usage is TRBV6-2 or TRBV6-3 and J usage is TRBJ2-7; a weak D match, TRBD1 (6 bases). CDR3 length equals 18 residues. Per germline, CDR1 MNHEY and CDR2 SVGEGT. CDR3 amino acids: CASSYSTLTGHPPYEQYF. CDR3 in DNA: TGTGCCAGCAGCTACTCGACCCTTACAGGGCACCCCCCCTACGAGCAGTACTTC.

The chain combines TRBV14 with TRBJ2-1; no clear D. The germline gives CDR1 SGHDN, CDR2 FVKESK. There are 13 residues in the CDR3. V was clipped by 4 bases and J by 8 bases, with 12 bases between them. CDR3 sequence: CASSRFRKDEQFF. As DNA, the CDR3 is TGTGCCAGCAGCCGATTCCGGAAGGATGAGCAGTTCTTC.

The chain links TRBV7-9 to TRBJ1-4, with 7 bases lining up with TRBD1. The V segment lost 1 base and the J segment 2 bases; nucleotides outside the gene matches: 1. The CDR3 is 15 amino acids. Germline CDR1 SEHNR, CDR2 FQNEAQ (reference sequence). This chain's CDR3 is CASSLEGATNEKLFF. The DNA for the CDR3 is TGTGCCAGCAGCTTAGAGGGGGCGACTAATGAAAAACTGTTTTTT.

V and J are TRBV4-3 and TRBJ1-1, with a possible D match to TRBD1 (5 bases). V shed 1 base and J shed 0 bases, with 12 bases lying between them. The CDR3 loop spans 16 amino acids. CDR1 LGHNA and CDR2 YSLEER come from the germline V gene. The CDR3 region has the DNA TGCGCCAGCAGCCAAGGGGGGGAGTCTGTGAACACTGAAGCTTTCTTT. Protein product: CASSQGGESVNTEAFF.

The chain recombines TRBV19 with TRBJ2-1; 9 positions match TRBD2. Looked up from germline, CDR1 is LNHDA and CDR2 is SQIVND (reference sequence). V lost 1 base to trimming and J lost 4 bases; unmatched junction nucleotides: 5. The CDR3 covers 16 residues. The CDR3 DNA reads TGTGCCAGTAGTATAGTCTTAGCGGGAGTGTACAATGAGCAGTTCTTC. Protein sequence: CASSIVLAGVYNEQFF.

The gene calls are TRBV11-2 and TRBJ2-7, with 9 bases that match TRBD2. The CDR3 covers 14 residues. Germline V lookup: CDR1 SGHAT, CDR2 FQNNGV. With 1 base clipped from V and 5 bases from J, the junction kept 3 bases outside the gene matches. Here the CDR3 DNA reads TGTGCCAGCAGCTTAGGCGGGGGGGCCGACGAGCAGTACTTC. Protein sequence: CASSLGGGADEQYF.

The chain carries TRBV28 and TRBJ1-2; D is possibly TRBD1 (6 bases). Trimming took 8 bases from V and 7 from J, leaving 17 bases between them. This CDR3 comprises 13 residues. Germline values: CDR1 MDHEN, CDR2 SYDVKM. The CDR3 DNA is TGTGCCAGCGAATCTTACAGGGAGGGTGGCTACACCTTC. Translation gives CASESYREGGYTF.

The chain couples TRBV5-1 to TRBJ2-7, with D tentatively TRBD1 (5 bases). The CDR3 covers 15 residues. Trimming left V 4 bases short and J 3 bases short, with 17 bases between. The V gene's germline CDR1 is SGHRS and CDR2 YFSETQ. In nucleotides, the CDR3 is TGCGCCAGCAGCCCGCGTGCCAGGGCCGGCTACGAGCAGTACTTC. Amino acids: CASSPRARAGYEQYF.

The chain links TRBV6-5 to TRBJ1-1; 10 positions match TRBD1. CDR1 is MNHEY and CDR2 is SVGAGI in the germline V gene. The J segment lost 6 bases and the V segment lost 5 bases, leaving 6 bases of the junction unmatched. The CDR3 is 14 amino acids. CDR3 nucleotides: TGTGCCAGCAGTAATTCCGGGACAGGGGCTGAAGCTTTCTTT. As protein: CASSNSGTGAEAFF.

The V call is TRBV6-2 or TRBV6-3, the J call TRBJ1-5; the D gene is possibly TRBD1 (5 bases). The V gene's germline CDR1 is MNHEY and CDR2 SVGEGT. CDR3 length equals 14 residues. V was trimmed by 2 bases and J by 5 bases, leaving 10 bases between them. CDR3 DNA sequence: TGTGCCAGCAGTTACACGGGGGGAGATCAGCCCCAGCATTTT. Protein product: CASSYTGGDQPQHF.

V is TRBV15 and J is TRBJ1-3; weak D call: TRBD1 (5 bases). V was cut by 0 bases and J by 3 bases, with 9 bases left in between. In germline, CDR1 is LNHNV, CDR2 YYDKDF (reference sequence). The CDR3 totals 15 residues. The CDR3 spells CATSRDLDSGNTIYF. The CDR3 DNA is TGTGCCACCAGCAGAGATCTAGACAGTGGAAACACCATATATTTT. The full variable domain, its missing parts supplied by reference TRBV15 and TRBJ1-3, is DAMVIQNPRYQVTQFGKPVTLSCSQTLNHNVMYWYQQKSSQAPKLLFHYYDKDFNNEADTPDNFQSRRPNTSFCFLDIRSPGLGDTAMYLCATSRDLDSGNTIYFGEGSWLTVV.

The rearrangement uses TRBV11-2 and TRBJ2-1; the D gene is possibly TRBD1 (6 bases). Trimming took off 5 bases at V and 6 bases at J, with 20 bases between the two ends. The CDR3 spans 16 residues. Germline V gene data show CDR1 as SGHAT and CDR2 as FQNNGV. DNA for the CDR3: TGTGCCAGCAGCCCTCGGGTGGGGGCGACCGGCAATGAGCAGTTCTTC. As protein: CASSPRVGATGNEQFF.

The chain uses TRBV6-1 and TRBJ2-3, with TRBD2 as a possible D gene (6 bases). The V gene's germline CDR1 is MNHNS and CDR2 SASEGT. The CDR3 has 17 residues. V lost 2 bases and J lost 0, with 15 bases in between. The CDR3 region is CASSEYGSGTSTDTQYF. CDR3 nucleotides: TGTGCCAGCAGTGAATACGGTAGCGGAACTAGCACAGATACGCAGTATTTT.

The chain employs TRBV5-1 and TRBJ2-5; possibly TRBD1 for D (5 bases). This CDR3 is 16 amino acids long. The ends were cut back, 5 bases at V and 1 base at J, with 18 bases in the middle. Germline values: CDR1 SGHRS, CDR2 YFSETQ. In nucleotides, the CDR3 is TGCGCCAGCAGGCTGGGCGCCCTACAGGTCCAAGAGACCCAGTACTTC. It is translated as CASRLGALQVQETQYF. Based on the CDR3 plus reference TRBV5-1 and TRBJ2-5, the full variable domain is KAGVTQTPRYLIKTRGQQVTLSCSPISGHRSVSWYQQTPGQGLQFLFEYFSETQRNKGNFPGRFSGRQFSNSRSEMNVSTLELGDSALYLCASRLGALQVQETQYFGPGTRLLVL.

This clone was detected once. The gene calls are TRBV4-1 and TRBJ1-4; 7 bases match TRBD1. Germline V CDR1 and CDR2: MGHRA, YSYEKL. The CDR3 runs to 14 residues. The J segment lost 8 bases and the V segment lost 6 bases, leaving 9 bases of the junction unmatched. The DNA for the CDR3 is TGCGCCAGCAGGAACAGGGGACGAGGAGAAAAACTGTTTTTT. Protein product: CASRNRGRGEKLFF.

In its sample, this clone was seen once. This chain connects TRBV6-6 to TRBJ1-2, with D tentatively TRBD1 (5 bases). Between the trimmed V and J ends, which lost 3 bases and 6 bases, there was a span of 11 bases. Looked up from germline, CDR1 is MNHNY and CDR2 is SVGAGI (reference sequence). The CDR3 loop spans 13 amino acids. The DNA for the CDR3 is TGTGCCAGCAGTTATGTGGGGGTAAATGGCTACACCTTC. Protein sequence: CASSYVGVNGYTF.

This clone was seen once. This rearrangement joins TRBV4-2 to TRBJ1-1; tentatively, D is TRBD1 (6 bases). Per germline, CDR1 LGHNA and CDR2 YNFKEQ. The V end lost 8 bases, the J end lost 0 bases, and 10 bases lay between the germline ends. CDR3 size: 13 residues. CDR3 coding DNA: TGTGCCAGCTGCGGACAGTTGAACACTGAAGCTTTCTTT. Encoded protein: CASCGQLNTEAFF.